This TCR beta chain was recovered during a study of T cells in Graves' hyperthyroidism and ophthalmopathy. Authors of the study amplified TCR beta CDR3 regions from RNA transcripts. RT-PCR in the first round (using the HTBI primer set) targeted the TCR CDR3. A single record per CDR3 protein comes from TCRdb applying MiXCR to the multiplex PCR reads. The sample lists 700,000 or so distinct CDR3 sequences, 15% to 20% occurring once. This CDR3 is built from 15 residues. Trimming left V 5 bases short and J 0 bases short, with 11 bases between. The germline gives CDR1 LNHDA, CDR2 SQIVND (reference sequence).

The sequencing sample was made of blood. The source is a man aged 18-30 years with Graves' hyperthyroidism. The chain recombines TRBV19 with TRBJ2-1, with D tentatively TRBD1 (5 bases). This CDR3 is CASSPHRFSYNEQFF. DNA of the CDR3: TGTGCCAGTAGTCCCCACAGGTTCTCCTACAATGAGCAGTTCTTC.